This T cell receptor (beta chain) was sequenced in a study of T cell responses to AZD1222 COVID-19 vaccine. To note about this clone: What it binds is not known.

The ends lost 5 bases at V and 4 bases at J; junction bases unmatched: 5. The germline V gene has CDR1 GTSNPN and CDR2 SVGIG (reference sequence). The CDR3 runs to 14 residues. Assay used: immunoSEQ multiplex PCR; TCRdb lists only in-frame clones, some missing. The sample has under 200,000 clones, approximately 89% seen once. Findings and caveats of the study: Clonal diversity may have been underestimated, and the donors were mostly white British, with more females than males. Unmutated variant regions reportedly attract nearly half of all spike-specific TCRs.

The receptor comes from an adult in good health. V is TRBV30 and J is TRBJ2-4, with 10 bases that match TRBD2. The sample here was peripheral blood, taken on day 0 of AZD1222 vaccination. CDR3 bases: TGTGCCTGGGGCGGGACTAGCGCTAAAAACATTCAGTACTTC. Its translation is CAWGGTSAKNIQYF. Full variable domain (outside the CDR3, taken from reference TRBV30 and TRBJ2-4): SQTIHQWPATLVQPVGSPLSLECTVEGTSNPNLYWYRQAAGRGLQLLFYSVGIGQISSEVPQNLSASRPQDRQFILSSKKLLLSDSGFYLCAWGGTSAKNIQYFGAGTRLSVL.